The 31 T cell receptor beta chains below were found in one sample sequenced in a study of blood T cell repertoires in COVID-19. The protocol was immunoSEQ multiplex PCR, while the TCRdb copy is restricted to in-frame clones and leaves out a portion. Of some 90,000 clones in the sample, about 89% were seen once. Sequencing was done on a sample of peripheral blood. The receptors shown here come from a man in his forties or fifties with acute or convalescent COVID-19.

The rearrangement uses TRBV11-2 and TRBJ2-7, with 9 bases lining up with TRBD2. The CDR3 extends over 16 amino acids. In germline, CDR1 is SGHAT, CDR2 FQNNGV. Losses at the gene ends were 4 bases for V and 2 bases for J; bases not matched to a gene: 9. CDR3 region: CASSSQRLAVPYEQYF. The CDR3 DNA reads as TGTGCCAGCAGCTCCCAACGACTAGCGGTTCCCTACGAGCAGTACTTC.

This chain joins TRBV2 and TRBJ2-3; 8 bases are a match to TRBD2. The V segment lost 3 bases and the J segment 7 bases; nucleotides outside the gene matches: 12. The CDR3 is 16 residues long. The V gene's germline CDR1 is SNHLY and CDR2 FYNNEI. The CDR3 reads CASSDPIMRGANTQYF. In DNA, the CDR3 is TGTGCCAGCAGTGACCCAATTATGCGGGGGGCAAATACGCAGTATTTT.

The chain has TRBV6-5 and TRBJ2-2; the match to TRBD2 covers 9 bases. V lost 5 bases and J lost 0; bases outside the gene matches: 1. The CDR3 runs to 15 residues. Germline-derived CDR1 and CDR2 are MNHEY and SVGAGI. CDR3 nucleotide sequence: TGTGCCAGCAGTAGGACTAGCGCGAACACCGGGGAGCTGTTTTTT. It translates to CASSRTSANTGELFF.

This clone was seen a handful of times. The V call is TRBV19, the J call TRBJ1-5; weak D call: TRBD1 (6 bases). The germline V gene has CDR1 LNHDA and CDR2 SQIVND (reference sequence). V lost 10 bases and J lost 2, with 30 bases in between. This CDR3 spans 19 amino acids. CDR3 nucleotides: TGTGCCACCACCCTTCACCATACCTTAACAGGGTGGGGCAATCAGCCCCAGCATTTT. Translating it yields CATTLHHTLTGWGNQPQHF.

The rearrangement links TRBV6-5 to TRBJ2-1; weak D call: TRBD1 (6 bases). Germline-derived CDR1 and CDR2 are MNHEY and SVGAGI. V lost 0 bases to trimming and J lost 10 bases, with 10 bases between them. The CDR3 has 13 residues. The CDR3 sequence: CASSYSSGGEQFF. CDR3 DNA: TGTGCCAGCAGTTACTCGAGTGGGGGCGAGCAGTTCTTC.

This rearrangement joins TRBV28 to TRBJ2-7; D remains unclear. V shed 4 bases and J shed 3 bases, with 4 bases lying between them. The CDR3 spans 11 residues. The germline V gene has CDR1 MDHEN and CDR2 SYDVKM. CDR3 amino acids: CASSSIYEQYV. In DNA, the CDR3 is TGTGCCAGCAGTTCCATCTACGAGCAGTACGTC.

The V and J genes are TRBV7-8 and TRBJ2-7, with 9 nucleotides matching TRBD2. The junction had 18 bases not matched to a gene; V was cut back by 0 bases and J by 0 bases. The CDR3 is made up of 21 amino acids. The germline V gene encodes CDR1 SGHVS and CDR2 FQNEAQ. The CDR3 protein is CASSLAGGGTSTNPRSYEQYV. The DNA of the CDR3 is TGTGCCAGCAGCTTAGCCGGGGGGGGGACTAGCACAAACCCCCGCTCCTACGAGCAGTACGTC.

The gene calls are TRBV30 and TRBJ1-1, with a weak D call TRBD1 (5 bases). With 0 bases removed from V and 5 bases from J, the gap between germline ends came to 10 bases. CDR3 length: 13 residues. CDR1 is GTSNPN and CDR2 is SVGIG in the germline V gene (reference sequence). CDR3 protein: CAWSVPGGTEAFF. The CDR3 DNA is TGTGCCTGGAGTGTACCTGGGGGGACTGAAGCTTTCTTT.

The V call is TRBV7-9, the J call TRBJ1-6; 8 nucleotides line up with TRBD1. CDR1 is SEHNR and CDR2 is FQNEAQ in the germline V gene (reference sequence). Unmatched junction bases numbered 5, after V lost 6 bases and J lost 10 bases. The CDR3 consists of 13 residues. The CDR3 nucleotides are TGTGCCAGCAGATCGACAGGGGTGTCACCCCTCCACTTT. Protein product: CASRSTGVSPLHF.

This rearrangement joins TRBV6-6 to TRBJ1-2; TRBD1 aligns across 10 bases. The germline CDR1 and CDR2 sequences are MNHNY and SVGAGI (reference sequence). Trimming took 0 bases from V and 8 from J; bases not matched to a gene: 6. This CDR3 region has 15 residues. CDR3 sequence: CASSYSTGTGEGYTF. The CDR3 region has the DNA TGTGCCAGCAGTTACTCGACGGGGACAGGGGAAGGCTACACCTTC.

The chain joins TRBV5-1 to TRBJ1-2; no clear D. The germline V gene has CDR1 SGHRS and CDR2 YFSETQ. The CDR3 loop spans 16 amino acids. V lost 0 bases and J lost 0, with 12 bases in between. The CDR3 DNA sequence: TGCGCCAGCAGCTTGGGGGGAGAAATGTCTAACTATGGCTACACCTTC. It encodes CASSLGGEMSNYGYTF.

V is TRBV7-9 and J is TRBJ1-4; 7 bases map to TRBD1. Germline V gene data show CDR1 as SEHNR and CDR2 as FQNEAQ (reference sequence). This CDR3 spans 14 amino acids. After removal of 1 base from V and 6 bases from J, the junction contained 2 bases not matched to a gene. CDR3 loop: CASSLGDRDEKLFF. The CDR3 DNA reads TGTGCCAGCAGCTTAGGAGACAGGGATGAAAAACTGTTTTTT.

The chain has TRBV5-3 and TRBJ1-2; D is possibly TRBD1 (6 bases). TRBV5-3 is identified as an open reading frame with a role that is uncertain. This CDR3 spans 13 amino acids. Between the trimmed V and J ends, which lost 3 bases and 4 bases, there was a span of 10 bases. The CDR3: CARSWDIPYGYTF. CDR3 in DNA: TGTGCCAGAAGCTGGGACATTCCCTATGGCTACACCTTC.

The V call is TRBV3-1 (or the pseudogene TRBV3-2), the J call TRBJ1-2, with 9 nucleotides matching TRBD1. Per germline, CDR1 LGHDT and CDR2 YNNKEL (reference sequence). The CDR3 is 15 residues long. The junction had 11 bases not matched to a gene; V was cut back by 5 bases and J by 7 bases. The CDR3 sequence: CASSKTGGGSRGYTF. CDR3 nucleotide sequence: TGTGCCAGCAGCAAAACAGGGGGCGGGAGTCGTGGCTACACCTTC.

The J gene is TRBJ2-2, the V gene TRBV4-1; possibly TRBD1 for D (5 bases). This CDR3 has 15 residues. The germline V gene has CDR1 MGHRA and CDR2 YSYEKL. V shed 1 base and J shed 4 bases, with 10 bases lying between them. In DNA, the CDR3 is TGCGCCAGCAGCCAAGTCTCAGGGCCCACCGGGGAGCTGTTTTTT. It encodes CASSQVSGPTGELFF.

This chain uses TRBV30 with TRBJ2-1, with 9 bases fitting TRBD1. The CDR3 sequence is 13 residues long. The ends lost 6 bases at V and 6 bases at J; junction bases unmatched: 6. Germline CDR1 GTSNPN, CDR2 SVGIG (reference sequence). DNA for the CDR3: TGTGCCTGCCGCGGACAGGGGTTCAATGAGCAGTTCTTC. This gives the protein CACRGQGFNEQFF.

The genes are TRBV9 and TRBJ1-1, with 11 bases identical to TRBD1. This CDR3 is built from 16 residues. V dropped 0 bases and J dropped 4; count of bases not matched to a gene: 5. In germline, CDR1 is SGDLS, CDR2 YYNGEE. The DNA for the CDR3 is TGTGCCAGCAGCGTAGGCGGGGGACAGGGGGGCACTGAAGCTTTCTTT. As protein: CASSVGGGQGGTEAFF.

Of note for this clone: A read error may produce the germline difference seen at one junction end. The gene calls are TRBV20-1 and TRBJ2-4; D is undetermined. CDR1 and CDR2 (germline): DFQATT, SNEGSKA (reference sequence). The CDR3 is 11 residues long. The CDR3 DNA reads as TGCAGTGCTTTTGACAAAGACATTCAGTACTTC. Its protein product is CSAFDKDIQYF.

This chain links TRBV6-5 with TRBJ1-2; 8 bases fit TRBD1. In germline, CDR1 is MNHEY, CDR2 SVGAGI. V lost 2 bases and J lost 3; bases outside the gene matches: 8. This CDR3 has 16 residues. The CDR3 coding sequence is TGTGCCAGCAGTTACGGGGGGGCAGGGGGCGACTATGGCTACACCTTC. It codes for CASSYGGAGGDYGYTF.

The chain couples TRBV28 to TRBJ1-5, with a possible D match to TRBD1 (5 bases). Germline CDR1 and CDR2: MDHEN and SYDVKM. The V end lost 6 bases, the J end lost 3 bases, and 9 bases lay between the germline ends. This CDR3 has 13 residues. CDR3 region: CASRSTDNQPQHF. Here the CDR3 DNA reads TGTGCCAGCAGATCGACAGACAATCAGCCCCAGCATTTT.

The chain uses TRBV19 and TRBJ1-2; 8 bases agree with TRBD1. The germline CDR1 and CDR2 sequences are LNHDA and SQIVND (reference sequence). The V gene end was trimmed by 4 bases and the J gene end by 4 bases; junction bases not matched to a gene: 5. This CDR3 comprises 14 residues. CDR3: CASSTGQATYGYTF. The CDR3 bases are TGTGCCAGTAGTACGGGACAGGCCACCTATGGCTACACCTTC. Supplemented by reference TRBV19 and TRBJ1-2, the full variable domain reads DGGITQSPKYLFRKEGQNVTLSCEQNLNHDAMYWYRQDPGQGLRLIYYSQIVNDFQKGDIAEGYSVSREKKESFPLTVTSAQKNPTAFYLCASSTGQATYGYTFGSGTRLTVV.

The chain joins TRBV12-3 or TRBV12-4 to TRBJ2-2; D uncertain. With 1 base removed from V and 5 bases from J, the gap between germline ends came to 5 bases. The CDR3 totals 13 residues. CDR3 region: CASSLGLTGELFF. In nucleotides, the CDR3 is TGTGCCAGCAGTTTAGGGCTGACCGGGGAGCTGTTTTTT.

V usage is TRBV6-4 and J usage is TRBJ2-1; perhaps TRBD1 as D (5 bases). With 3 bases removed from V and 2 bases from J, the gap between germline ends came to 11 bases. Looked up from germline, CDR1 is MRHNA and CDR2 is SNTAGT. The CDR3 loop spans 15 amino acids. CDR3 sequence reads: CASSEGQGTYNEQFF. The CDR3 coding sequence is TGTGCCAGCAGTGAAGGGCAGGGCACCTACAATGAGCAGTTCTTC.

V is TRBV19 and J is TRBJ2-1, with TRBD1 identical over 10 bases. The length of the CDR3 is 15 residues. Germline CDR1 and CDR2: LNHDA and SQIVND (reference sequence). The J segment lost 3 bases and the V segment lost 5 bases, leaving 4 bases of the junction unmatched. Here the CDR3 reads CASSPGTGVYNEQFF. CDR3 nucleotide sequence: TGTGCCAGTAGTCCAGGGACAGGGGTCTACAATGAGCAGTTCTTC.

The rearrangement uses TRBV10-2 and TRBJ1-4; maybe TRBD1 (5 bases). V was trimmed by 1 base and J by 3 bases, leaving 9 bases between them. The germline CDR1 and CDR2 sequences are WSHSY and SAAADI. The CDR3 contains 15 residues. Here the CDR3 reads CASSEFDRPNEKLFF. The CDR3, as DNA: TGCGCCAGCAGTGAGTTTGACAGACCTAATGAAAAACTGTTTTTT.

CDR3 protein: CASRARRDRGSNQPQHF. The CDR3 coding sequence is TGTGCCAGCCGGGCTCGACGGGACAGGGGAAGCAATCAGCCCCAGCATTTT. This chain connects TRBV19 to TRBJ1-5; 10 bases are shared with TRBD1. The junction had 12 bases not matched to a gene; V was cut back by 9 bases and J by 1 base. The CDR3 is made up of 17 amino acids. The germline CDR1 and CDR2 sequences are LNHDA and SQIVND (reference sequence).

The chain has TRBV6-1 and TRBJ1-1; tentative D call: TRBD1 (6 bases). CDR1 is MNHNS, CDR2 SASEGT, per germline. V lost 2 bases to trimming and J lost 4 bases, with 8 bases between them. This CDR3 has 13 amino acids. In nucleotides, the CDR3 is TGTGCCAGCAGTGAAAGGGGGACCACTGAAGCTTTCTTT. Protein product: CASSERGTTEAFF.

This rearrangement joins TRBV27 to TRBJ2-1, with TRBD1 identical over 11 bases. V shed 7 bases and J 12 bases; nucleotides not matched to a gene: 20. The CDR3 is 17 amino acids. The germline V gene has CDR1 MNHEY and CDR2 SMNVEV (reference sequence). The CDR3 DNA follows: TGTGCCAGCACGAAATACTCCGGGACAGGGGGTTTAGGGGGGCAGTTCTTC. Translating it yields CASTKYSGTGGLGGQFF.

CDR3 in amino acids: CASSYIRGTEQYF. The CDR3 nucleotides read TGTGCCAGCAGTTACATCCGGGGTACCGAGCAGTACTTC. The chain links TRBV6-5 to TRBJ2-7; TRBD2 is a possible D gene (5 bases). From germline, CDR1 is MNHEY and CDR2 SVGAGI. The CDR3 is 13 amino acids. The germline V and J ends were trimmed by 2 bases and 6 bases, with 11 bases remaining between them.

This clone is a singleton in its sample. The CDR3 DNA reads as TGCGCCAGCAGCGGACGGACAGGGGGTTCTGGAAACACCATATATTTT. Translating gives CASSGRTGGSGNTIYF. This rearrangement joins TRBV5-1 to TRBJ1-3, with 10 bases lining up with TRBD1. Germline CDR1 SGHRS, CDR2 YFSETQ. This CDR3 is built from 16 residues. The V gene end was trimmed by 4 bases and the J gene end by 1 base; junction bases not matched to a gene: 5. The full variable domain, rest sourced from reference TRBV5-1 and TRBJ1-3, is KAGVTQTPRYLIKTRGQQVTLSCSPISGHRSVSWYQQTPGQGLQFLFEYFSETQRNKGNFPGRFSGRQFSNSRSEMNVSTLELGDSALYLCASSGRTGGSGNTIYFGEGSWLTVV.

This chain joins TRBV6-5 and TRBJ1-2; D gene unclear. Germline assignment: CDR1 MNHEY and CDR2 SVGAGI. The CDR3 runs 11 residues. Trimming stripped 2 bases from V and 5 bases from J, with 3 bases between. CDR3 sequence reads: CASSYLYGYTF. The CDR3 nucleotides are TGTGCCAGCAGTTACCTGTATGGCTACACCTTC.